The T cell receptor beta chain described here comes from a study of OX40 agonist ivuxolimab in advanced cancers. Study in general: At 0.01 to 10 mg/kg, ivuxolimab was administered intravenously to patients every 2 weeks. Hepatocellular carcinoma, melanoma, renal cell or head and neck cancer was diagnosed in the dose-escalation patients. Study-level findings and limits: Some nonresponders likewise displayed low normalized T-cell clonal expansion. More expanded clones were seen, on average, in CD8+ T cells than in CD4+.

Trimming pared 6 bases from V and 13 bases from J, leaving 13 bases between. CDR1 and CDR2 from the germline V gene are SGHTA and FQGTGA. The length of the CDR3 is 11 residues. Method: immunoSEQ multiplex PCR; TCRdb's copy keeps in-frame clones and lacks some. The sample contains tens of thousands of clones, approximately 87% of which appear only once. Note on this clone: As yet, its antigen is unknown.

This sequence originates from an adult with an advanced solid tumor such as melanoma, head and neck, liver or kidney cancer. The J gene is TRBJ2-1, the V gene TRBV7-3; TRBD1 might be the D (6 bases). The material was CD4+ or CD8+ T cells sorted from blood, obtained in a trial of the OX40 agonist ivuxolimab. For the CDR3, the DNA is TGTGCCAGCAGTTCCGGGACATTACAGTTCTTC. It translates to CASSSGTLQFF.